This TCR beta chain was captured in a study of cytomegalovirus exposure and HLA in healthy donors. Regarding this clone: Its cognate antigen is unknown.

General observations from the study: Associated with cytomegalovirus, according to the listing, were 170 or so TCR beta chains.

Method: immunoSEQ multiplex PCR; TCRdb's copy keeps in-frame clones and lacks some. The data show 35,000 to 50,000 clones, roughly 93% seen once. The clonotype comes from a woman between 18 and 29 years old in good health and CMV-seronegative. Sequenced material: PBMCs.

In DNA, the CDR3 is TGTGCCAGCAGTGAAAAATTCGAGGCCGGGGAGCTGTTTTTT. It is translated as CASSEKFEAGELFF. This sequence joins TRBV6-1 and TRBJ2-2; D gene ambiguous. V was pared by 2 bases and J by 6 bases, with 10 bases between. The germline gives CDR1 MNHNS, CDR2 SASEGT. This CDR3 contains 14 residues.